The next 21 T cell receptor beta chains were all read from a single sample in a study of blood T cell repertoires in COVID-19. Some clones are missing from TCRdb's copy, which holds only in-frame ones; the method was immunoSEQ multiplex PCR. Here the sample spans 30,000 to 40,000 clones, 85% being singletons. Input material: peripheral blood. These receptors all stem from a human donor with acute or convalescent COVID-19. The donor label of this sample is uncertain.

In nucleotides, the CDR3 is TGTGCCAGCAGCTTAGGACAGGCTAACTACAATGAGCAGTTCTTC. Amino acid sequence: CASSLGQANYNEQFF. The chain recombines TRBV7-2 with TRBJ2-1; maybe TRBD1 (6 bases). V was shortened by 1 base and J by 3 bases, with 10 bases between the two germline ends. Germline V CDR1 and CDR2: SGHTA, FQGNSA. This CDR3 spans 15 amino acids.

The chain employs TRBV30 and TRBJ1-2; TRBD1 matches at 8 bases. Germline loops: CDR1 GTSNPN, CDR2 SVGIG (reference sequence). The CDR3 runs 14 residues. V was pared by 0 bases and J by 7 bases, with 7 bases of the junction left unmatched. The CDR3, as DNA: TGTGCCTGGAGTGTACTGGCAGGGGGCTCTGGCTACACCTTC. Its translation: CAWSVLAGGSGYTF. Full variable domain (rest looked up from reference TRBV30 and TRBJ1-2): SQTIHQWPATLVQPVGSPLSLECTVEGTSNPNLYWYRQAAGRGLQLLFYSVGIGQISSEVPQNLSASRPQDRQFILSSKKLLLSDSGFYLCAWSVLAGGSGYTFGSGTRLTVV.

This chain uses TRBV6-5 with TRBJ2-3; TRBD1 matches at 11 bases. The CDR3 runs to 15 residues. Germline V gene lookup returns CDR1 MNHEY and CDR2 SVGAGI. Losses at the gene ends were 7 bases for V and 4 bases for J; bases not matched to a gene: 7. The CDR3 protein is CASNTGTGGADTQYF. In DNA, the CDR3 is TGTGCCAGCAATACCGGGACAGGGGGTGCAGATACGCAGTATTTT.

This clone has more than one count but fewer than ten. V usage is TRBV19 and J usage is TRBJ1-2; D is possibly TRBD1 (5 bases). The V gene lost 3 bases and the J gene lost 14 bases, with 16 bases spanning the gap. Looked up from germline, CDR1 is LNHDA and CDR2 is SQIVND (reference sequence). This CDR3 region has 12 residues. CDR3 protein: CASSMEFGHLTF. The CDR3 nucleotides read TGTGCCAGTAGTATGGAATTCGGACACCTAACCTTC.

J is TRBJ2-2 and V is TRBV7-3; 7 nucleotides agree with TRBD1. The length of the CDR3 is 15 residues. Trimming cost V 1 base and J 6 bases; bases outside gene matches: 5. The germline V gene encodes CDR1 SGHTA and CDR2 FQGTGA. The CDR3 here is CASSLNSQGAGELFF. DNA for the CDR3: TGTGCCAGCAGCTTAAACTCGCAGGGGGCCGGGGAGCTGTTTTTT.

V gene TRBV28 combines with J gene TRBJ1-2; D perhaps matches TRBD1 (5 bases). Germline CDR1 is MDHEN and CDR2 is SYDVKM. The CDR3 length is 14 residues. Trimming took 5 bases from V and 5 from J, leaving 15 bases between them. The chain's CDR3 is CASSRGDRPYGYTF. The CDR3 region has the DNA TGTGCCAGCAGTAGAGGCGACAGACCTTATGGCTACACCTTC.

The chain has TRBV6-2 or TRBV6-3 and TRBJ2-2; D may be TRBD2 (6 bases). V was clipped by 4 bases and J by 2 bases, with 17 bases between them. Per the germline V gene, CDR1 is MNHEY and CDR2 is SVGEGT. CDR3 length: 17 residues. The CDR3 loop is CASSSGLGRDNTGELFF. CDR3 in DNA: TGTGCCAGCAGTTCGGGGCTCGGGCGGGACAACACCGGGGAGCTGTTTTTT.

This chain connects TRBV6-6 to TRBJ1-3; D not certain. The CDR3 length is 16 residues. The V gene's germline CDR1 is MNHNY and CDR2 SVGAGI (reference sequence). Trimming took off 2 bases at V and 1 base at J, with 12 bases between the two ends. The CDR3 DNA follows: TGTGCCAGCAGTTACCCCGCCGGCGGATCTGGAAACACCATATATTTT. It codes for CASSYPAGGSGNTIYF.

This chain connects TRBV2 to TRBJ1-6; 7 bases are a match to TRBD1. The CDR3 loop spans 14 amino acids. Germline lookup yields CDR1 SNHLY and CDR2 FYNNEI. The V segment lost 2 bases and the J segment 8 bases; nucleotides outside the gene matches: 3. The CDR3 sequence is CASSELDRDSPLHF. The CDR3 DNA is TGTGCCAGCAGTGAATTAGACAGGGATTCACCCCTCCACTTT.

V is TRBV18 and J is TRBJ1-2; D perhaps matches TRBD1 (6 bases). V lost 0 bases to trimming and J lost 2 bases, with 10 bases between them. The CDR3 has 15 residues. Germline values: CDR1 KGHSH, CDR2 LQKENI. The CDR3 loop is CASSPPRTENYGYTF. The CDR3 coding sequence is TGTGCCAGCTCACCACCGAGGACAGAAAACTATGGCTACACCTTC.

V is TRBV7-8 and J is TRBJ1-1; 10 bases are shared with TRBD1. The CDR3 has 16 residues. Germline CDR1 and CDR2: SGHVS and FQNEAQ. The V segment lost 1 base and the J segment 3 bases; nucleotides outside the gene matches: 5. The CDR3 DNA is TGTGCCAGCAGCTTAGGCCCGGGACAGGGGTACACTGAAGCTTTCTTT. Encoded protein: CASSLGPGQGYTEAFF.

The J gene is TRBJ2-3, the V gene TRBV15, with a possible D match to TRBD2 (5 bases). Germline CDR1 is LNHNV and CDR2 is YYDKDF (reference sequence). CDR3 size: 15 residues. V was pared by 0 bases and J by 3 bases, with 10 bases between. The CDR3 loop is CATSREIGETDTQYF. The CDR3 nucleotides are TGTGCCACCAGCAGAGAAATTGGGGAGACAGATACGCAGTATTTT.

The CDR3 sequence: CASSLGAMTAGSQETQYF. CDR3 nucleotides: TGTGCCAGCAGCTTAGGAGCGATGACCGCGGGGTCCCAAGAGACCCAGTACTTC. This chain links TRBV11-3 with TRBJ2-5; D perhaps matches TRBD2 (6 bases). Germline V gene data show CDR1 as SGHNT and CDR2 as YENEEA. With 1 base removed from V and 1 base from J, the gap between germline ends came to 19 bases. This CDR3 comprises 18 residues.

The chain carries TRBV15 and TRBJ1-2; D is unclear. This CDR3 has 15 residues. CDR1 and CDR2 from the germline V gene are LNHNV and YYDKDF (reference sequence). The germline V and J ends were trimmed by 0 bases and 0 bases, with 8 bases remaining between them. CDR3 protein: CATSRDLSSNYGYTF. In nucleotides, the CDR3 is TGTGCCACCAGCAGAGATTTGAGCTCTAACTATGGCTACACCTTC. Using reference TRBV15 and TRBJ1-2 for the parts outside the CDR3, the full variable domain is DAMVIQNPRYQVTQFGKPVTLSCSQTLNHNVMYWYQQKSSQAPKLLFHYYDKDFNNEADTPDNFQSRRPNTSFCFLDIRSPGLGDTAMYLCATSRDLSSNYGYTFGSGTRLTVV.

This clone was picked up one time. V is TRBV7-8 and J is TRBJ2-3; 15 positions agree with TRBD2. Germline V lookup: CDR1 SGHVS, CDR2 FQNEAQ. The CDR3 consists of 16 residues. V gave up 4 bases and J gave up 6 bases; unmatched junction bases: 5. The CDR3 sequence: CASSSRTSGGADTQYF. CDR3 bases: TGTGCCAGCAGCTCCCGGACTAGCGGGGGGGCGGATACGCAGTATTTT.

The CDR3 region has the DNA TGTGCCAGCAGCCATAATTACGAGCAGTACTTC. This sequence encodes CASSHNYEQYF. This rearrangement joins TRBV14 to TRBJ2-7, with unresolved D. The CDR3 length is 11 residues. CDR1 SGHDN and CDR2 FVKESK come from the germline V gene. The ends were cut back, 3 bases at V and 4 bases at J, with 4 bases in the middle. The full variable domain, in which reference TRBV14 and TRBJ2-7 provide the parts outside the CDR3, is EAGVTQFPSHSVIEKGQTVTLRCDPISGHDNLYWYRRVMGKEIKFLLHFVKESKQDESGMPNNRFLAERTGGTYSTLKVQPAELEDSGVYFCASSHNYEQYFGPGTRLTVT.

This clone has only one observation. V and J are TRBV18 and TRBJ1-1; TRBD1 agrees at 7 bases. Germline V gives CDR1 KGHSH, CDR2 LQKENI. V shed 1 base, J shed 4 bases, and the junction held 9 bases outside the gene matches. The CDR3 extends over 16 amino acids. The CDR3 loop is CASSPQVGQGGTEAFF. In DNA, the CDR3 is TGTGCCAGCTCACCACAAGTGGGCCAGGGGGGCACTGAAGCTTTCTTT.

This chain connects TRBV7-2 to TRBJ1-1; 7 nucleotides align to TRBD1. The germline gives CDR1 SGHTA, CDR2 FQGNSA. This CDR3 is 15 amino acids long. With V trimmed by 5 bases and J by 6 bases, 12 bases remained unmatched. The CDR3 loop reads CASSQTGPTGAEAFF. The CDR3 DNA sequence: TGTGCCAGCAGCCAGACAGGGCCCACGGGGGCTGAAGCTTTCTTT.

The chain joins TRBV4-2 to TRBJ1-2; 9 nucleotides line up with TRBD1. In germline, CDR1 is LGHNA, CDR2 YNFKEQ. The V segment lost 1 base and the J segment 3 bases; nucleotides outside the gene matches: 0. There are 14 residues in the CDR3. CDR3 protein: CASSQGTGDYGYTF. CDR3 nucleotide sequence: TGTGCCAGCAGCCAAGGGACAGGGGACTATGGCTACACCTTC.

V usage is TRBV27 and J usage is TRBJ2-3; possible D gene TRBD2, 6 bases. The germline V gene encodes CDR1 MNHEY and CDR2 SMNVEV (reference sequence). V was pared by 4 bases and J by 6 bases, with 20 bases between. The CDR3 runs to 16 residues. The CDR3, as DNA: TGTGCCAGCAGTTCGAGGTCAGGGACGGGACTGGATACGCAGTATTTT. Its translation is CASSSRSGTGLDTQYF.

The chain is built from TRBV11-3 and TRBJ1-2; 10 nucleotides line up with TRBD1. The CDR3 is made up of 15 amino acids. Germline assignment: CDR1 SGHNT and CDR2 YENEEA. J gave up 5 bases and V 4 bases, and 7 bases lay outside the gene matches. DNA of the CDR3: TGTGCCAGCAGCTCAGGACAGGGGGTGGAGTATGGCTACACCTTC. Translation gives CASSSGQGVEYGYTF. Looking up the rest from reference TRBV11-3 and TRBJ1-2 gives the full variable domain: EAGVVQSPRYKIIEKKQPVAFWCNPISGHNTLYWYLQNLGQGPELLIRYENEEAVDDSQLPKDRFSAERLKGVDSTLKIQPAELGDSAVYLCASSSGQGVEYGYTFGSGTRLTVV.